The present entry profiles one T cell receptor beta chain with its context. This clonotype turned up a few times. Its antigen specificity is not known. No base quality information exists; no much larger clone differs at one position. The data stem from a study of CD8 T cells in ankylosing spondylitis (dated by TCRdb to 2015 to 2018). Regarding the study in general: To find TCR variants linked to disease, the study profiled T cell receptor beta repertoires in ankylosing spondylitis patients and healthy donors. The full study cohort was made up of about 24 ankylosing spondylitis patients and about a hundred healthy donors. Peripheral blood was sampled, and synovial fluid was also collected from ankylosing spondylitis patients. Overall study results and their limits: Some motif variants were previously reported in synovial fluid and blood of reactive arthritis patients, suggesting common disease-initiation mechanisms. In peripheral blood, the disease-linked clones were found at relatively low frequencies and had a CD8+ phenotype. Significant enrichment of the disease-linked clones was reported in matched synovial fluid samples from ankylosing spondylitis patients. A TCR beta motif made up of eight or nine highly homologous amino acid variants appeared to be characteristic of blood from ankylosing spondylitis patients.

CDR1 and CDR2 are drawn from the germline V gene: MNHEY, SVGEGT. Including cysteine and phenylalanine, the CDR3 has 16 amino acids. CDR3 DNA is the only sequence kept; it has 48 bases, read in frame from the first base. Trimming removed 5 bases from V and 3 bases from J; the gene matches leave 7 bases unexplained. Sequencing relied on an Illumina HiSeq 2500. Quantitative 5'-RACE with molecular barcodes was the method used to prepare the TCR beta libraries. As for the authors' bioinformatics: A new computational method based on a probabilistic model of VDJ rearrangement was used to identify disease-linked TCR variants. TCRdb reprocessed the public reads (quality trimming at Q25 with fastp, clone calling with MiXCR) and kept in-frame beta chains. Records with the same CDR3 protein are collapsed into one entry carrying the most frequent genes and DNA. It is TCRdb's table, rather than the study itself, that gives the V and J calls and clone size. Recorded for this sample are 380,000 or so distinct CDR3 sequences; 20% to 25% of them occurred a single time. The ten largest make up over 10% of the sample.

The sequence is built from TRBV6-2 or TRBV6-3 and TRBJ2-2, and TRBD1 matches 9 of the central bases. This sequence was found in a male donor with ankylosing spondylitis or in good health (not recorded which). Sequencing was performed on blood, either unsorted or a sorted T cell fraction (not recorded which). The CDR3 region: CASSLWDRAYTGELFF. At the DNA level, the sequence is TGTGCCAGCAGTCTATGGGACAGGGCCTACACCGGGGAGCTGTTTTTT.